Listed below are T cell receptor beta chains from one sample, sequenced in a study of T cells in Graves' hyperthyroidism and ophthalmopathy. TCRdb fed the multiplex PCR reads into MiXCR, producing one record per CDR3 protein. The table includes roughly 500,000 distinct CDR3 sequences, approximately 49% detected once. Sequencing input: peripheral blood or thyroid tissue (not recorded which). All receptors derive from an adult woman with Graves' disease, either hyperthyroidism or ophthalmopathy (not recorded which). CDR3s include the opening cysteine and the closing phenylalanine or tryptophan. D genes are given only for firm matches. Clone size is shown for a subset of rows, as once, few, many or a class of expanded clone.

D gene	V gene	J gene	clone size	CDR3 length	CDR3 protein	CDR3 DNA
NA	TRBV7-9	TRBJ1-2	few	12	CASSPPSGGYTF	TGTGCCAGCAGCCCCCCTTCGGGAGGCTACACCTTC
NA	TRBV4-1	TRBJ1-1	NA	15	CASSLLTGRFTEAFF	TGCGCCAGCAGCCTCTTAACAGGGAGGTTCACTGAAGCTTTCTTT
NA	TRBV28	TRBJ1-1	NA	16	CASSRRTVLLNTEAFF	TGTGCCAGCAGCCGCAGGACAGTTCTTCTGAACACTGAAGCTTTCTTT
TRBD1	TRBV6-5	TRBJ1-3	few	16	CASSYGQGAGGNTIYF	TGTGCCAGCAGTTACGGACAGGGAGCGGGTGGAAACACCATATATTTT
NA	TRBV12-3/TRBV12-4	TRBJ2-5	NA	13	CASTQSPSGTQYF	TGTGCCAGCACCCAGTCTCCTTCGGGGACCCAGTACTTC
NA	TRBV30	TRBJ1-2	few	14	CAWRLTGTPYGYTF	TGTGCCTGGAGGCTTACCGGGACACCTTATGGCTACACCTTC
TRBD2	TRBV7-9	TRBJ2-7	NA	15	CASSPDLAGAYEQYF	TGTGCCAGCAGCCCCGATTTAGCGGGTGCCTACGAGCAGTACTTC
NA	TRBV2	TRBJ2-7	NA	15	CASSVSQGEGYEQYF	TGTGCCAGCAGTGTCAGTCAGGGTGAGGGATACGAGCAGTACTTC
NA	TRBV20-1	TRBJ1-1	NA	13	CSARSGSNTEAFF	TGCAGTGCTAGGTCAGGGTCGAACACTGAAGCTTTCTTT
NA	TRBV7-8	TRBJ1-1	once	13	CASSFPGRTEAFF	TGTGCCAGCAGCTTCCCCGGACGGACCGAAGCTTTCTTT
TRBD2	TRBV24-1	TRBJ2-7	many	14	CATSDLGSGSGQYF	TGTGCCACCAGTGATTTGGGTAGCGGGAGTGGGCAGTACTTC
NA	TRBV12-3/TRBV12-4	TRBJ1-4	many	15	CASSLGGPSNEKLFF	TGTGCCAGCAGTTTAGGGGGACCGTCTAATGAAAAACTGTTTTTT
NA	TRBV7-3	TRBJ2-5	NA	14	CASSSRGLGETQYF	TGTGCCAGCAGCTCCCGCGGGTTAGGAGAGACCCAGTACTTC
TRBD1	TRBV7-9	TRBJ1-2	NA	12	CASSLGTGSYTF	TGTGCCAGCAGCTTAGGGACAGGGAGCTACACCTTC
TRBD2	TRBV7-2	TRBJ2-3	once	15	CASSQGLAGTDTQYF	TGTGCCAGCAGCCAAGGACTAGCGGGTACAGATACGCAGTATTTT
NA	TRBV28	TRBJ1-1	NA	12	CASSSVYTEAFF	TGTGCCAGCAGTTCCGTGTATACTGAAGCTTTCTTT
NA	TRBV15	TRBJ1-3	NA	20	CATSRPSSGRAGLSGNTIYF	TGTGCCACCAGCAGACCCTCTAGCGGGAGGGCAGGGCTCTCTGGAAACACCATATATTTT
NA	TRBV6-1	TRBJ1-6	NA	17	CASSLTGQSSYNSPLHF	TGTGCCAGCAGCCTCACGGGGCAGAGCTCCTATAATTCACCCCTCCACTTT
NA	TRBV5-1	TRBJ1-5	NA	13	CASSLGCIQAGHF	TGCGCCAGCAGCCTTGGATGCATCCAGGCCGGGCATTTT
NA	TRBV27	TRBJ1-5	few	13	CASSLSWGQPQHF	TGTGCCAGCAGTTTATCTTGGGGTCAGCCCCAGCATTTT
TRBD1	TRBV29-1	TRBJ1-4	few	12	CSVEGGQEKLFF	TGCAGCGTTGAAGGGGGACAGGAAAAACTGTTTTTT
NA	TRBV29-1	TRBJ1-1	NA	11	CSGRIYNEAFF	TGCAGCGGCCGGATATACAATGAAGCTTTCTTT
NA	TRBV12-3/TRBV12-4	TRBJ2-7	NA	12	CASSFIPTGQYF	TGTGCCAGCAGTTTCATTCCTACAGGGCAGTACTTC
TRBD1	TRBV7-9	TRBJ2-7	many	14	CVTGGTGVPNEQYF	TGTGTAACGGGAGGGACAGGGGTCCCCAACGAGCAGTACTTC
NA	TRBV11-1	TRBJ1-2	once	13	CASSLDMVRGYTF	TGTGCCAGCAGCTTAGACATGGTTCGTGGCTACACCTTC
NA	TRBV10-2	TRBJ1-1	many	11	CASSELAEAFF	TGCGCCAGCAGTGAGTTAGCTGAAGCTTTCTTT
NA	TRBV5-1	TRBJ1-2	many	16	CASSQTDSNFRYGYTF	TGCGCCAGCAGCCAAACCGACAGTAACTTTCGCTATGGCTACACCTTC
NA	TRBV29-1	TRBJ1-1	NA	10	CSVGTGGAFF	TGCAGCGTTGGAACTGGGGGAGCTTTCTTT
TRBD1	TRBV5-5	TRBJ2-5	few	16	CASSPRNRGLQETQYF	TGTGCCAGCAGCCCAAGGAACAGGGGCCTCCAAGAGACCCAGTACTTC
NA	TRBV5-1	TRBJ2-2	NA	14	CASSVGASTGELFF	TGCGCCAGCAGTGTCGGAGCTTCCACCGGGGAGCTGTTTTTT
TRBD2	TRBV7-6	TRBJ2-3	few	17	CASSFWTGGGLTDTQYF	TGTGCCAGCAGCTTCTGGACGGGAGGCGGCCTCACAGATACGCAGTATTTT
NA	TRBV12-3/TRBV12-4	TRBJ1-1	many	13	CASSSQGDGEAFF	TGTGCCAGCAGTTCACAGGGAGATGGTGAAGCTTTCTTT
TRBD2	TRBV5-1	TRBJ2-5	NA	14	CASRRLAGQETQYF	TGCGCCAGCAGAAGACTAGCGGGACAAGAGACCCAGTACTTC
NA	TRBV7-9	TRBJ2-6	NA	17	CASSSNRQAVGANVLTF	TGTGCCAGCAGCTCTAACCGACAGGCGGTTGGGGCCAACGTCCTGACTTTC
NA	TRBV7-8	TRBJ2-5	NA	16	CASSTPHTGGSETQYF	TGTGCCAGCTCGACTCCTCACACCGGGGGATCAGAGACCCAGTACTTC
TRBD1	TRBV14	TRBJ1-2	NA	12	CASSTRTGDYTF	TGTGCCAGCAGCACCCGGACAGGGGACTACACCTTC
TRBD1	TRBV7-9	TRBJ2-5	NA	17	CASSDTGVVQPRETQYF	TGTGCCAGCAGCGACACAGGGGTGGTTCAGCCTCGGGAGACCCAGTACTTC
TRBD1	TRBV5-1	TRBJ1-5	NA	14	CASSARQGGQPQHF	TGCGCCAGCAGCGCCCGACAGGGCGGTCAGCCCCAGCATTTT
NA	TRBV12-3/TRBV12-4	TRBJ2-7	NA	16	CASSFVVWGELYEQYF	TGTGCCAGCAGTTTTGTCGTTTGGGGGGAACTCTACGAGCAGTACTTC
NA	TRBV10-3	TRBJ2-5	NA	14	CASSYGQNQETQYF	TGTGCCAGCAGTTACGGCCAAAATCAAGAGACCCAGTACTTC
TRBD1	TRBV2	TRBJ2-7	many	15	CASRDRAQGAYEQYF	TGTGCCAGCAGGGACCGGGCGCAGGGGGCCTACGAGCAGTACTTC
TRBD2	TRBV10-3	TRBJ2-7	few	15	CASSEPGPAGGEQYF	TGTGCCAGCAGTGAACCGGGACCAGCGGGAGGCGAGCAGTACTTC
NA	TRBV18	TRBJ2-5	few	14	CASSPSTSQETQYF	TGTGCCAGCTCACCAAGCACTTCACAAGAGACCCAGTACTTC
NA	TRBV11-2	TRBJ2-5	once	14	CASSTSTPGETQYF	TGTGCCAGCAGCACCAGCACACCGGGAGAGACCCAGTACTTC
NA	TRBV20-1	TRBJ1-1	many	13	CSAGAAAETEAFF	TGCAGTGCCGGAGCGGCTGCGGAGACTGAAGCTTTCTTT
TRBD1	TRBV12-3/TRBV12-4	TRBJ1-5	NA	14	CASSPTGVEQPQHF	TGTGCCAGCAGTCCGACAGGGGTGGAACAGCCCCAGCATTTT
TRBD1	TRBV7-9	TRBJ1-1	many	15	CASSGTGTLNTEAFF	TGTGCCAGCAGCGGGACAGGGACATTGAACACTGAAGCTTTCTTT
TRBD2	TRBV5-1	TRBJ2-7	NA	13	CASQLAGDYEQYF	TGCGCCAGCCAGCTAGCGGGAGATTACGAGCAGTACTTC
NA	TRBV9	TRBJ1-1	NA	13	CASSVDLRTEAFF	TGTGCCAGCAGCGTAGACTTACGGACTGAAGCTTTCTTT
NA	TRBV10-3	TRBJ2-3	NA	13	CAIIPGSTDTQYF	TGTGCCATCATTCCGGGAAGCACAGATACGCAGTATTTT